This T cell receptor beta chain was documented in a study of shared clonotypes between healthy human individuals. In its sample, this clone was seen a few times. Using immunoSEQ multiplex PCR, the repertoire was profiled, and TCRdb retains in-frame clones only, with some absent. This repertoire shows millions of clones, approximately 90% found once; its top ten account for roughly 0.13%. Per germline, CDR1 SGHTA and CDR2 FQGTGA. The CDR3 has 13 residues. Trimming removed 5 bases from V and 7 bases from J, with 9 bases in between. The J gene is TRBJ1-6, the V gene TRBV7-3, with D uncertain. The material sequenced was naive CD4+ T cells sorted from blood. Subset described: CD45RA+ positively selected. The sequence came from a man aged 18 to 30 in good health. The CDR3, as DNA: TGTGCCAGCAGCCCCGAGCCCAATTCACCCCTCCACTTT. It codes for CASSPEPNSPLHF.